The sequence of this T cell receptor beta chain was determined in a study of identical twins. Study findings and constraints: Twin pairs had excess sharing that was weaker in beta out-of-frame sequences.

This CDR3 is 15 amino acids long. Germline values: CDR1 SGHRS, CDR2 YFSETQ. Ten or more counts support this clonotype. Its cognate antigen is unknown. One end of the junction fails to match germline, which may point to a read error. TCRdb redid the calling of the 5' RACE reads with MiXCR, one entry per CDR3 protein. The table shows some 1,600,000 distinct CDR3 sequences, with 25% to 35% occurring only once. The chain employs TRBV5-1 and TRBJ2-3; D call uncertain. The sequenced material came from cord blood. The sequence derives from a newborn girl in good health. The CDR3 spells CASSLGRLSTDTQYF. The CDR3 DNA reads as TGTGCCAGCAGCTTGGGCAGGTTAAGCACAGATACGCAGTATTTT.